This TCR beta chain was captured in a study of shared clonotypes between healthy human individuals. TCRdb's copy holds only in-frame clones and misses some; the assay was immunoSEQ multiplex PCR. Of around 2.5 million clones listed, more than 85% were seen once; the top ten hold about 0.39%. In the case of this clone: Its cognate antigen is unknown.

Study-level results: Measured sharing among donors was expected to vary with sequencing depth. Only blood was sampled; tissue repertoires likely differ.

The CDR3 is 16 residues long. CDR1 and CDR2 from the germline V gene are LGHNA and YSLEER. Deletions cut 0 bases from V and 2 bases from J, with 11 bases between. The V and J genes are TRBV4-3 and TRBJ2-4; weak D call: TRBD2 (6 bases). Sequencing input: naive CD4+ T cells from PBMCs. Subset given: CD45RA+ positively selected. This clonotype was sampled from a man aged 18 to 30 in good health. Some clones in this sample may be carry-over from other donors' samples. The CDR3 bases are TGCGCCAGCAGCCAAGATTACGGGGACTCCAAAAACATTCAGTACTTC. It is translated as CASSQDYGDSKNIQYF.